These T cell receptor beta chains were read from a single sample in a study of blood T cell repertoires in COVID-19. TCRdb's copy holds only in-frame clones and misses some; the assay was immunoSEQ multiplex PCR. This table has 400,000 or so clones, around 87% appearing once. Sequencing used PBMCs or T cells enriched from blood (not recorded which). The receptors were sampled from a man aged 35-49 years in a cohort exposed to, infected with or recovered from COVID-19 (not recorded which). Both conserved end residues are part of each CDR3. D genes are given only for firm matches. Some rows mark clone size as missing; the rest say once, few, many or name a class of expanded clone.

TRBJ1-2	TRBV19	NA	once	CASSIQGMGGYTF	TGTGCCAGTAGTATACAGGGGATGGGCGGCTACACCTTC
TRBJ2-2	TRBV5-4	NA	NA	CASSIDRPTGELFF	TGTGCCAGCAGCATAGACAGGCCCACCGGGGAGCTGTTTTTT
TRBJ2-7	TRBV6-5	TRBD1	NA	CASIVTGGTYEQYF	TGTGCCAGCATAGTGACAGGGGGCACCTACGAGCAGTACTTC
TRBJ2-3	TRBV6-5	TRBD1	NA	CASILGQGTDTQYF	TGTGCCAGCATCTTAGGACAGGGCACAGATACGCAGTATTTT
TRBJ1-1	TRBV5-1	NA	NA	CASSLGGQNTEAFF	TGCGCCAGCAGCTTGGGAGGGCAAAACACTGAAGCTTTCTTT
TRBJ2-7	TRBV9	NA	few	CASSVGLAYEQYF	TGTGCCAGCAGCGTGGGACTGGCCTACGAGCAGTACTTC
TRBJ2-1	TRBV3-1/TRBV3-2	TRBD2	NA	CASSPSSGDSYNEQFF	TGTGCCAGCAGCCCCTCTAGCGGGGACTCCTACAATGAGCAGTTCTTC
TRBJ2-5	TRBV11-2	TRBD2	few	CASSLAGTSGTWTQYF	TGTGCCAGCAGCTTAGCTGGGACTAGCGGTACGTGGACCCAGTACTTC
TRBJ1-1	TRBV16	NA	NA	CASSQSFPGEDTEAFF	TGTGCCAGCAGCCAATCATTTCCCGGGGAGGACACTGAAGCTTTCTTT
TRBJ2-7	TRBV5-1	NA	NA	CASSLAAGNSYEQYF	TGCGCCAGCAGCTTGGCCGCAGGGAATTCCTACGAGCAGTACTTC
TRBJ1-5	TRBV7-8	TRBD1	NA	CASSRDRGFHQPQHF	TGTGCCAGCAGCCGGGACAGGGGGTTTCATCAGCCCCAGCATTTT
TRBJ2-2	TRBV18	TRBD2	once	CASSPGTSGVNTGELFF	TGTGCCAGCTCACCGGGGACTAGCGGAGTCAACACCGGGGAGCTGTTTTTT
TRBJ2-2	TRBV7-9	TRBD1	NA	CASSTNRGLRGTGELFF	TGTGCCAGCAGCACCAACAGGGGGCTAAGGGGCACCGGGGAGCTGTTTTTT
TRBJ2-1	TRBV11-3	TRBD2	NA	CASSFEGTSGSYNEQFF	TGTGCCAGCAGCTTTGAAGGGACTAGCGGCTCCTACAATGAGCAGTTCTTC
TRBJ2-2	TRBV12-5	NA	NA	CASGSSRGGELFF	TGTGCTAGTGGTTCCTCTAGGGGCGGGGAGCTGTTTTTT
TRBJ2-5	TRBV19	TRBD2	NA	CASSPTSVQETQYF	TGTGCCAGTAGTCCTACTAGCGTCCAAGAGACCCAGTACTTC
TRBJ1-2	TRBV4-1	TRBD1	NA	CASSQDRGIGYGYTF	TGCGCCAGCAGCCAAGACAGGGGGATCGGGTATGGCTACACCTTC
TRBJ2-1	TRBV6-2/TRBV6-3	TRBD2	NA	CASSYSGGSWNEQFF	TGTGCCAGCAGTTACTCTGGCGGGAGTTGGAATGAGCAGTTCTTC
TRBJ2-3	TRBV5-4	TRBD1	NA	CASSLRQGRTDTQYF	TGTGCCAGCAGCTTACGACAGGGAAGAACAGATACGCAGTATTTT
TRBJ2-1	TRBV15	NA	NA	CATSREVAQGSYNEQFF	TGTGCCACCAGCAGAGAGGTAGCGCAAGGCTCCTACAATGAGCAGTTCTTC
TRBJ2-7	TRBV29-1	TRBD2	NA	CSAEAGGYEQYF	TGCAGCGCCGAAGCGGGGGGTTACGAGCAGTACTTC
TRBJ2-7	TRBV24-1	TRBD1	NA	CATSETGVEQYF	TGTGCCACCAGTGAAACAGGGGTCGAGCAGTACTTC
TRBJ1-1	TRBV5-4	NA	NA	CASSLVGDLAEAFF	TGTGCCAGCAGCTTAGTAGGGGATTTGGCTGAAGCTTTCTTT
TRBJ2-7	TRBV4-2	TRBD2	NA	CASSQQAETSGRAYEQYF	TGTGCCAGCAGCCAGCAAGCCGAGACTAGCGGGAGGGCCTACGAGCAGTACTTC
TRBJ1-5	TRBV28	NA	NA	CASSLSSSNQPQHF	TGTGCCAGCAGTTTGAGTAGTAGCAATCAGCCCCAGCATTTT
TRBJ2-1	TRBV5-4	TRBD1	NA	CASSPDRGSYNEQFF	TGTGCCAGCAGCCCGGACAGGGGCTCCTACAATGAGCAGTTCTTC
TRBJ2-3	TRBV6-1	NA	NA	CASSDLVSDTQYF	TGTGCCAGCAGTGATTTAGTCTCAGATACGCAGTATTTT